This T cell receptor beta chain was identified during a study of identical twins. Concerning this clonotype itself: The antigen is undetermined.

CDR3 length equals 12 residues. The germline V gene encodes CDR1 ENHRY and CDR2 SYGVKD. J lost 6 bases, V lost 5 bases, and 3 bases had no gene match. Whole-study findings and limits: Models underestimated out-of-frame TCR alpha sharing in monozygotic twins.

TCRdb analysed the 5' RACE reads with MiXCR anew, one entry per CDR3 protein. Found here are roughly 1.6 million distinct CDR3 sequences, roughly 35% of them singletons; the top ten hold 0.25% to 0.3%. This TCR derives from a newborn girl in good health. The sample was cord blood. The rearrangement joins TRBV10-3 to TRBJ2-7; TRBD1 matches 8 bases. The CDR3 spells CAISLDRAEQYF. CDR3 DNA: TGTGCCATCAGTCTGGACAGGGCCGAGCAGTACTTC.